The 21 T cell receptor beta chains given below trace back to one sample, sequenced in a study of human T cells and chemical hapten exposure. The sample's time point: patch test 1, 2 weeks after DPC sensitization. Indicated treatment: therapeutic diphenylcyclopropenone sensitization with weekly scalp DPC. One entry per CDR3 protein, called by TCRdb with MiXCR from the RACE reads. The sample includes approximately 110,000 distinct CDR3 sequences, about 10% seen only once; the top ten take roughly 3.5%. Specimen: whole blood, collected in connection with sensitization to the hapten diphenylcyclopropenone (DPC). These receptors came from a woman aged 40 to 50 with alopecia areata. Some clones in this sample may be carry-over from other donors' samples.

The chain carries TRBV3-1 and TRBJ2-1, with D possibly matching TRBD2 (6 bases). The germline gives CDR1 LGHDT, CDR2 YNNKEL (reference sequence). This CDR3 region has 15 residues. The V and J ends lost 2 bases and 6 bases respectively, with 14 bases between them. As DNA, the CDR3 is TGTGCCAGCAGCCAAAAGGCTAGCGCGGTCAATGAGCAGTTCTTC. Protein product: CASSQKASAVNEQFF.

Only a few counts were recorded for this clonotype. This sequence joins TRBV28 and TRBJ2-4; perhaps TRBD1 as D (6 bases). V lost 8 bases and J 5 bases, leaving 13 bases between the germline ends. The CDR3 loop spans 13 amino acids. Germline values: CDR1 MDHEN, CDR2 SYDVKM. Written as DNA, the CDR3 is TGTGCCAGCGTCGGACAGCTAGAAAACATTCAGTACTTC. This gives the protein CASVGQLENIQYF. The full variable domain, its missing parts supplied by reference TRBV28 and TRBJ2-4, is DVKVTQSSRYLVKRTGEKVFLECVQDMDHENMFWYRQDPGLGLRLIYFSYDVKMKEKGDIPEGYSVSREKKERFSLILESASTNQTSMYLCASVGQLENIQYFGAGTRLSVL.

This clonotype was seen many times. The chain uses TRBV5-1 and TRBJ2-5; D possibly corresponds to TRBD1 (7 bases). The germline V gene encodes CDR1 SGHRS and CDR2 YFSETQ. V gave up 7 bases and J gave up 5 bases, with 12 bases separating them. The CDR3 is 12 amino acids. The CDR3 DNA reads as TGCGCCAGCGGAGGAGGGGGCGAGACCCAGTACTTC. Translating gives CASGGGGETQYF.

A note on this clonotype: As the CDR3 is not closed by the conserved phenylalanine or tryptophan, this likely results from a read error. CDR3 in amino acids: CASSPSAGRTEAFL. The CDR3 DNA reads as TGTGCCAGCTCACCATCGGCAGGGAGAACTGAAGCTTTCTTA. This sequence joins TRBV18 and TRBJ1-1; a possible D gene is TRBD1 (5 bases). V lost 2 bases and J lost 5, with 12 bases in between. CDR3 length: 14 amino acids. Germline CDR1 is KGHSH and CDR2 is LQKENI.

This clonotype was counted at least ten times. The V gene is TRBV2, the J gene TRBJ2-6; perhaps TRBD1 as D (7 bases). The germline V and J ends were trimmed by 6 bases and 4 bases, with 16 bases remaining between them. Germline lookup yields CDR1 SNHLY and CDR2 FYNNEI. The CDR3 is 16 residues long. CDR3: CASRLIRGAGANVLTF. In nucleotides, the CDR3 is TGTGCCAGCAGGTTAATCAGGGGGGCCGGGGCCAACGTCCTGACTTTC.

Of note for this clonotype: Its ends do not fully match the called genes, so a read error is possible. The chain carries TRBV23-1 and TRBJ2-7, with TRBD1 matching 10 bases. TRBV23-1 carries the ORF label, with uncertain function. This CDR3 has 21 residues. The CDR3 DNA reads TGCGCTAGCAGTCAATTGAGCAGTTGTAAGGGACAGGGGCCTCCTCCCTACGAGCAGTACTTC. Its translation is CASSQLSSCKGQGPPPYEQYF.

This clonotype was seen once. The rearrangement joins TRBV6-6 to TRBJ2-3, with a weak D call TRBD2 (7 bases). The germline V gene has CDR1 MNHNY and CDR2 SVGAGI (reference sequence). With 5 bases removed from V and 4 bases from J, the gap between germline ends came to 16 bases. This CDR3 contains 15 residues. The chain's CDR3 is CASSPSRGGPDTQYF. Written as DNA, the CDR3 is TGTGCCAGCAGTCCCTCGAGGGGGGGTCCAGATACGCAGTATTTT.

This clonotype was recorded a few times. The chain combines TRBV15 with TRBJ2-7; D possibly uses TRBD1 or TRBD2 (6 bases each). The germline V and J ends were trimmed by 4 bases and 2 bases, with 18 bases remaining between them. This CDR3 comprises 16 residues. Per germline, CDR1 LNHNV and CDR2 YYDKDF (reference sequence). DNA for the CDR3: TGTGCCACCAGCACCCGGGACTCAAGGGGGACCTACGAGCAGTACTTC. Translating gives CATSTRDSRGTYEQYF. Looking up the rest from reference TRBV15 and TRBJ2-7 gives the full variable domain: DAMVIQNPRYQVTQFGKPVTLSCSQTLNHNVMYWYQQKSSQAPKLLFHYYDKDFNNEADTPDNFQSRRPNTSFCFLDIRSPGLGDTAMYLCATSTRDSRGTYEQYFGPGTRLTVT.

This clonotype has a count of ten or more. CDR3 in amino acids: CASSPDRNYGYTF. In DNA, the CDR3 is TGTGCCAGCTCACCCGACAGGAACTATGGCTACACCTTC. V gene TRBV18 combines with J gene TRBJ1-2, with D possibly TRBD1 on 6 matching bases. Looked up from germline, CDR1 is KGHSH and CDR2 is LQKENI. The V gene lost 3 bases and the J gene lost 2 bases, with 7 bases spanning the gap. This CDR3 spans 13 amino acids.

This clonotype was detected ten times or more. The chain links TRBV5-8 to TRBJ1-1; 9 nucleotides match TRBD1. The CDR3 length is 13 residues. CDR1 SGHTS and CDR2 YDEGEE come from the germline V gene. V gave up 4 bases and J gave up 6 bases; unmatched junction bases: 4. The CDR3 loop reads CASSLTGGPEAFF. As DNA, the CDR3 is TGTGCCAGCAGCCTAACAGGGGGCCCTGAAGCTTTCTTT.

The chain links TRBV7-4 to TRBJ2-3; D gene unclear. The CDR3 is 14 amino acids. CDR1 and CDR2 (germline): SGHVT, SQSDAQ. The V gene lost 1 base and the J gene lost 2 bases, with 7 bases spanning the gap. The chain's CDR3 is CASSLDRNTDTQYF. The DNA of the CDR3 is TGTGCCAGCAGCTTAGATCGGAACACAGATACGCAGTATTTT.

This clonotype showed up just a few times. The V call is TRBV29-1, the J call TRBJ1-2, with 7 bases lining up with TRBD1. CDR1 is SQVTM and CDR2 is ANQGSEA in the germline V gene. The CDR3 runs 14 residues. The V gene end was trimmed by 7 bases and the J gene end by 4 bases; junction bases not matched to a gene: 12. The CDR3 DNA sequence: TGCAGCGCGGAACCCACAGGGGAAAGCTATGGCTACACCTTC. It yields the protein CSAEPTGESYGYTF.

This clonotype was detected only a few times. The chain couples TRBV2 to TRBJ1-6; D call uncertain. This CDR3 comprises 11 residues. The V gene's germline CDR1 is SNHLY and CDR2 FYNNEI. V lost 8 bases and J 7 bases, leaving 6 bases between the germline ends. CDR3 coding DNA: TGTGCCAGCGGAATGAATTCACCCCTCCACTTT. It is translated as CASGMNSPLHF.

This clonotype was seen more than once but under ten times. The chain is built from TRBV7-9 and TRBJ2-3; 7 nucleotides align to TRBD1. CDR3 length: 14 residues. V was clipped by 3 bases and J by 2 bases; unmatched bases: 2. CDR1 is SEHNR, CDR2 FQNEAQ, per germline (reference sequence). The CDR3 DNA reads TGTGCCAGCAGCTTCGGGACAGCCACAGATACGCAGTATTTT. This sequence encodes CASSFGTATDTQYF.

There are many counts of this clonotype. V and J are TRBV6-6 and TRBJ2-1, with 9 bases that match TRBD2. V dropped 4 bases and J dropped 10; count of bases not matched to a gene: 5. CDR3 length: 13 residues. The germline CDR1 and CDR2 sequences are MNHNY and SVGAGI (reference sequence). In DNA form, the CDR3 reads TGTGCCAGCAGTTCGTCCGGGACTAGCGAGCAGTTCTTC. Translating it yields CASSSSGTSEQFF.

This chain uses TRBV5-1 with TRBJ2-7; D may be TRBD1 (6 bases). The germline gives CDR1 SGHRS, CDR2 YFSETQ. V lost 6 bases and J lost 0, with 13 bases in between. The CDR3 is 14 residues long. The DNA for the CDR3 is TGCGCCAGCAAGGGGGACCTTGCCTCCTACGAGCAGTACTTC. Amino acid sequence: CASKGDLASYEQYF.

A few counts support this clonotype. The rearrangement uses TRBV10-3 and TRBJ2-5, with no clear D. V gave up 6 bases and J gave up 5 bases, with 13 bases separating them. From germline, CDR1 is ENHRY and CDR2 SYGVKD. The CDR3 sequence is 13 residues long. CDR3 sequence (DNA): TGTGCCATCAGGGCCGTATTCCACGAGACCCAGTACTTC. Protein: CAIRAVFHETQYF.

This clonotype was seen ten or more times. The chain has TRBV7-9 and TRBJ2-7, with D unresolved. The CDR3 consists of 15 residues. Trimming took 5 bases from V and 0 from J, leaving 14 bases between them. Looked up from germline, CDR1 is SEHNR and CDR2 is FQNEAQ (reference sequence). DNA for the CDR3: TGTGCCAGCAGCCCTCGGACGGTGAGCTCCTACGAGCAGTACTTC. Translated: CASSPRTVSSYEQYF.

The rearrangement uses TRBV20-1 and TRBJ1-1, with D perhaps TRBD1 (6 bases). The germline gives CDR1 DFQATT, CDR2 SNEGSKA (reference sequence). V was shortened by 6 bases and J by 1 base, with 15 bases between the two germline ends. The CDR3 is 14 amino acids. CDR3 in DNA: TGCAGTGCCCGGACCGGGACACCGAACACTGAAGCTTTCTTT. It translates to CSARTGTPNTEAFF.

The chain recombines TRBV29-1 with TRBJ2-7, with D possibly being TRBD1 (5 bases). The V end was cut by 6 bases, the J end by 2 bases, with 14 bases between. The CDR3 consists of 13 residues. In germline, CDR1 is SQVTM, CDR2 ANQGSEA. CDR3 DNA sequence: TGCAGCGTGATCTCAGGGTCACCCTACGAGCAGTACTTC. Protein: CSVISGSPYEQYF.

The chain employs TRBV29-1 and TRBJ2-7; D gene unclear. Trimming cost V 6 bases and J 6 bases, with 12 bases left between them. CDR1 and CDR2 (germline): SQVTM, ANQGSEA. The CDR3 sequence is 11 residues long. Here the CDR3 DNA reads TGCAGCGTCCAGCCCGATAGCGAGCAGTACTTC. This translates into CSVQPDSEQYF.